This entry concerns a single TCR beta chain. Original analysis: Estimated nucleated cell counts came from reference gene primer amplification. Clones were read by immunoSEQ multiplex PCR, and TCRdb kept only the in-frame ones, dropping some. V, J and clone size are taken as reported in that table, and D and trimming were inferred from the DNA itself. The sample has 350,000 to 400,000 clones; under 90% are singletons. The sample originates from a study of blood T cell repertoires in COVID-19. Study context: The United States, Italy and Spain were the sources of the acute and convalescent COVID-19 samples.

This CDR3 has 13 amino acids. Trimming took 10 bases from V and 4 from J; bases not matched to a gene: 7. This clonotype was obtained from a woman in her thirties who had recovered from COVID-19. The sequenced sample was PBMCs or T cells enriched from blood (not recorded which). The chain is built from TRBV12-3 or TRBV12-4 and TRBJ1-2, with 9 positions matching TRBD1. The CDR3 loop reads CAILTGGGYGYTF. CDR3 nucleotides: TGTGCCATCCTGACAGGGGGTGGCTATGGCTACACCTTC.